A selection of T cell receptor beta chains follows, all from one sample in a study of T-cell reconstitution after alpha-beta-depleted transplantation in children. TCRdb reanalysed the PCR reads using MiXCR and keeps one entry per CDR3 protein. Of 70,000 or so distinct CDR3 sequences in the sample, approximately 11% were seen once. Sequenced material: PBMCs, taken before TCRalphabeta/CD19-depleted stem cell transplant. Receptors were obtained from a boy younger than 18 with acute myeloid leukemia, due to receive a stem cell transplant. The CDR3 runs from the conserved cysteine through the conserved F or W. A D gene is named only where the DNA matches it firmly. Size is omitted from some rows. Given values are once, few, many or a class for expanded clones.

V gene	D gene	clone size	J gene	CDR3 DNA	CDR3 protein
TRBV5-5	NA	NA	TRBJ2-5	TGTGCCAGCAGCTTCACAGGGACACGAGAGACCCAGGACTTC	CASSFTGTRETQDF
TRBV4-1	NA	many	TRBJ2-2	TGCGCCAGCACCTATAGCGATTTCACCGGGGAGCTGTTTTTT	CASTYSDFTGELFF
TRBV20-1	NA	many	TRBJ2-2	TGCAGTGCTAGCCCAGCCTTCACCGGGGAGCTGTTTTTT	CSASPAFTGELFF
TRBV11-2	NA	many	TRBJ2-1	TGTGCCAGCAGCCCGGTAGCGAGGAGGGCATACAATGAGCAGTTCTTC	CASSPVARRAYNEQFF
TRBV5-1	NA	many	TRBJ2-1	TGCGCCAGCGAACCGTACGGGGGGCCAGGTGGAGAGCAGTTCTTC	CASEPYGGPGGEQFF
TRBV10-3	TRBD1	many	TRBJ2-1	TGTGCCATCAGTGACCAGGACAGGGTTGTCTACAATGAGCAGTTCTTC	CAISDQDRVVYNEQFF
TRBV4-1	NA	NA	TRBJ1-1	TGCGCCAGCAGCCAAGTGGACAGAAGTGAGGATGAAGCTTTCTTT	CASSQVDRSEDEAFF
TRBV7-6	NA	many	TRBJ1-3	TGTGCCAGCAGTCCGGGCCCGGGATACTCTGGAAACACCATATATTTT	CASSPGPGYSGNTIYF
TRBV4-1	TRBD1	many	TRBJ2-3	TGCGCCAGCAGCCAAGGATTAGGGACAGTTTGGGCAGATACGCAGTATTTT	CASSQGLGTVWADTQYF
TRBV27	TRBD2	many	TRBJ2-2	TGTGCCAGCAGTGTGGGACTAGTGAACACCGGGGAGCTGTTTTTT	CASSVGLVNTGELFF
TRBV19	NA	NA	TRBJ1-4	TGTGCCAGTAGTCGACGACGGGGCCCCGTTGAAAAACTGTTTTTT	CASSRRRGPVEKLFF
TRBV2	NA	few	TRBJ2-3	TGTGCCAGCAGTGAAAAGAGCCAGGGCGCAGATACGCAGTATTTT	CASSEKSQGADTQYF
TRBV5-1	NA	many	TRBJ2-3	TGCGCCAGCAGCAACGGACATAGCACAGATACGCAGTATTTT	CASSNGHSTDTQYF